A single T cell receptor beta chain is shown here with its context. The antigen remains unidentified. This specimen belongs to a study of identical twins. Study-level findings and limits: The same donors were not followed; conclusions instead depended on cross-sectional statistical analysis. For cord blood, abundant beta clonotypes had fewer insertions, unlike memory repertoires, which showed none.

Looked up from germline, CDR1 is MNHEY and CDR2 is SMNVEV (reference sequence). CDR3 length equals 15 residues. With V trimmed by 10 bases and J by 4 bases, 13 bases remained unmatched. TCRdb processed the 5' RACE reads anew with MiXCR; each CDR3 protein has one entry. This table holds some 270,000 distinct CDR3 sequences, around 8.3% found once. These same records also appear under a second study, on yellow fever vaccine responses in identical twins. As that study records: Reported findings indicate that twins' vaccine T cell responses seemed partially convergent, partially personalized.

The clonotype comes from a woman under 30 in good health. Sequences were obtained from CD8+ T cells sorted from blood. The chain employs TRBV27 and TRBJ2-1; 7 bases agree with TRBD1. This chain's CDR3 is CATQPGGQIYNEQFF. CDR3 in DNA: TGTGCCACCCAGCCAGGGGGACAGATATACAATGAGCAGTTCTTC.